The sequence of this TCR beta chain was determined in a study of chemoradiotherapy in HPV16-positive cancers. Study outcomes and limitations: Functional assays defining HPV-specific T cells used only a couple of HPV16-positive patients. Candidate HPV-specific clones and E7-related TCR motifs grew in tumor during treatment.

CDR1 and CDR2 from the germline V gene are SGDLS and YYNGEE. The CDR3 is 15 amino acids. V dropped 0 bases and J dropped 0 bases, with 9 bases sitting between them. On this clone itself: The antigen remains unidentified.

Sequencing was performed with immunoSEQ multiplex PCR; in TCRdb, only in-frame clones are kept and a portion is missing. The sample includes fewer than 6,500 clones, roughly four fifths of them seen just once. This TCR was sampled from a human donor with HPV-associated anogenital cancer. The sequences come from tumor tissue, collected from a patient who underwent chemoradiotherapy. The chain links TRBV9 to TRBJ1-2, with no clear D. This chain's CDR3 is CASSVGRGANYGYTF. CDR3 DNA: TGTGCCAGCAGCGTAGGACGGGGAGCTAACTATGGCTACACCTTC.